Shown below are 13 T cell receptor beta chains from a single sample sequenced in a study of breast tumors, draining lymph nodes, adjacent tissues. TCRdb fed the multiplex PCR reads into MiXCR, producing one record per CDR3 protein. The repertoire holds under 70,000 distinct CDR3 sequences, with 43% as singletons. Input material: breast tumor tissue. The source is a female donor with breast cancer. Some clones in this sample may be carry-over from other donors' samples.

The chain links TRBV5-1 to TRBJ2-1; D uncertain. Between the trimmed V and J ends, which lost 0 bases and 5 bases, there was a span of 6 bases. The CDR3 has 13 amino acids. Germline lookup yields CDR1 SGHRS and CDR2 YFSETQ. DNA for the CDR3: TGCGCCAGCAGCTTGGTGCCCGACAATGAGCAGTTCTTC. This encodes CASSLVPDNEQFF.

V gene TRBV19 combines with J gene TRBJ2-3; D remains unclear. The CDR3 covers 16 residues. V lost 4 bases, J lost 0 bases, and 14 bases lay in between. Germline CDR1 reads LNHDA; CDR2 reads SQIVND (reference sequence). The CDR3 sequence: CASSRVGDASTDTQYF. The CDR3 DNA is TGTGCCAGTAGTAGGGTGGGTGACGCTAGCACAGATACGCAGTATTTT.

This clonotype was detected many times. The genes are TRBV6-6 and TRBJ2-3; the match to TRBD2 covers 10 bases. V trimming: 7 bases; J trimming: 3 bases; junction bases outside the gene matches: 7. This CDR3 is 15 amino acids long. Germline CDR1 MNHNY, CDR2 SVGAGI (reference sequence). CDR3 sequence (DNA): TGTGCCAGCATGTTGGTAGCGGGAGGAACAGATACGCAGTATTTT. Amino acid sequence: CASMLVAGGTDTQYF.

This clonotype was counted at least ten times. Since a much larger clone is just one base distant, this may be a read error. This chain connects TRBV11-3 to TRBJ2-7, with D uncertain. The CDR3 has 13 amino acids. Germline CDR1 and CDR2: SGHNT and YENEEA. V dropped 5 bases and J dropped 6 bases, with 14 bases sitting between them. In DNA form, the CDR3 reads TGTGCCAGCAGCGGCGCGGCCATCTCCGAGCAGTACTTC. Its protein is CASSGAAISEQYF.

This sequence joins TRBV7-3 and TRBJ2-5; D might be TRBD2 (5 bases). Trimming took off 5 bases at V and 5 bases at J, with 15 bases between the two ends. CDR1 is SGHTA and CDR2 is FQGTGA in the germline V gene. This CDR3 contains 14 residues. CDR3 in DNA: TGTGCCAGCAGCCCTTCTGTGGCGGGTGAGACCCAGTACTTC. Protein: CASSPSVAGETQYF.

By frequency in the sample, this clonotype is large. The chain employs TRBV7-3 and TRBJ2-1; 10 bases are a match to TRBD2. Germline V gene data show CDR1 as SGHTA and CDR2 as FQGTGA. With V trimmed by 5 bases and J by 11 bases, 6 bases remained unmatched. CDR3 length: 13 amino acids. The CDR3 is CASSLAGANKQFF. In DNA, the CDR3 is TGTGCCAGCAGCCTAGCGGGAGCTAATAAGCAGTTCTTC.

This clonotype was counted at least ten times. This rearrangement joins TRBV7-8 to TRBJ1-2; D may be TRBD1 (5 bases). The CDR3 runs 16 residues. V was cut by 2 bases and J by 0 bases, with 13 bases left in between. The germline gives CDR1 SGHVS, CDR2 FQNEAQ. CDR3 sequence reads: CASSLQSQGTNYGYTF. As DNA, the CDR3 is TGTGCCAGCAGCTTACAGAGTCAGGGAACTAACTATGGCTACACCTTC.

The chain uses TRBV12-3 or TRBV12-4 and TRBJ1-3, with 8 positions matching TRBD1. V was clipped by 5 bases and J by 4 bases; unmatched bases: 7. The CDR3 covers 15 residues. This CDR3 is CASSPYRGRGNTIYF. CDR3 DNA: TGTGCCAGCAGTCCCTACAGGGGGAGGGGAAACACCATATATTTT.

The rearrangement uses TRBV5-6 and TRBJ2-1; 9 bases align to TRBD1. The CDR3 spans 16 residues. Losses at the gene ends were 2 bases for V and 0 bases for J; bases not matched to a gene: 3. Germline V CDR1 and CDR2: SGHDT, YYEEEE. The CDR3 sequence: CASSFGDRVSYNEQFF. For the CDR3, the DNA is TGTGCCAGCAGCTTTGGGGACAGGGTCTCCTACAATGAGCAGTTCTTC.

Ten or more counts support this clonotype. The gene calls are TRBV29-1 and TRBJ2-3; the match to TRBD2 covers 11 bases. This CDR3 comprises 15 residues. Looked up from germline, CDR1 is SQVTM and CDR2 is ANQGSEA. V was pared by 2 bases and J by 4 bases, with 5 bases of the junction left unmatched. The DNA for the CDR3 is TGCAGCGTTGAACCGCTGACTAGCGGGGCAGATACGCAGTATTTT. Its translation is CSVEPLTSGADTQYF.

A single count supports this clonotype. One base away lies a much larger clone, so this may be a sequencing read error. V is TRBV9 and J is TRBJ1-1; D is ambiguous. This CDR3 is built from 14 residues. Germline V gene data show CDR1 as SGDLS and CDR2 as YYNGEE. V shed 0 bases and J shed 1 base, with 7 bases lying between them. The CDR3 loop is CASSVVEENTEAFF. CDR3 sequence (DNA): TGTGCCAGCAGCGTAGTGGAAGAGAACACTGAAGCTTTCTTT.

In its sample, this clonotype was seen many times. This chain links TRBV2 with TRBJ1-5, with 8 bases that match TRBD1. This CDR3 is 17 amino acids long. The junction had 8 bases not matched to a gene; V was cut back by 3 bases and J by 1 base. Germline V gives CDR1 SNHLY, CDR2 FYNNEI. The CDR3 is CASSEVSGGYSNQPQHF. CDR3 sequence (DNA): TGTGCCAGCAGTGAGGTATCAGGGGGCTACAGCAATCAGCCCCAGCATTTT.

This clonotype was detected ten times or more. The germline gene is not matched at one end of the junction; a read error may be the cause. CDR3 loop: CASSHSSGGAPQETQYF. CDR3 nucleotides: TGTGCCAGCAGTCACTCTAGCGGGGGGGCACCTCAAGAGACCCAGTACTTC. This chain joins TRBV6-2 or TRBV6-3 and TRBJ2-5, with TRBD2 matching over 12 bases. The CDR3 has 17 residues. In germline, CDR1 is MNHEY, CDR2 SVGEGT.